This T cell receptor (beta chain) was observed in a study of Siglec-9 on CD8 T cells in melanoma. Clones were sequenced by immunoSEQ multiplex PCR, and TCRdb holds only the in-frame ones, with some missing. The sample includes around 39,000 clones, 80% to 85% of them seen just once. Findings and limits, study-wide: An effector memory CD8+ subset marked by Siglec-9 reportedly appeared to gather in melanoma.

As regards this clone: Its antigen remains unidentified.

The material sequenced was Siglec-9- CD8+ T cells sorted from blood. The source is a human donor in good health.

The DNA of the CDR3 is TGTGCCGGAAACTCGGGAGCTAATGAAAAACTGTTTTTT. It specifies CAGNSGANEKLFF. The gene calls are TRBV7-9 and TRBJ1-4; D call uncertain. The CDR3 runs 13 residues. V lost 11 bases and J lost 3, with 13 bases in between. In germline, CDR1 is SEHNR, CDR2 FQNEAQ (reference sequence).